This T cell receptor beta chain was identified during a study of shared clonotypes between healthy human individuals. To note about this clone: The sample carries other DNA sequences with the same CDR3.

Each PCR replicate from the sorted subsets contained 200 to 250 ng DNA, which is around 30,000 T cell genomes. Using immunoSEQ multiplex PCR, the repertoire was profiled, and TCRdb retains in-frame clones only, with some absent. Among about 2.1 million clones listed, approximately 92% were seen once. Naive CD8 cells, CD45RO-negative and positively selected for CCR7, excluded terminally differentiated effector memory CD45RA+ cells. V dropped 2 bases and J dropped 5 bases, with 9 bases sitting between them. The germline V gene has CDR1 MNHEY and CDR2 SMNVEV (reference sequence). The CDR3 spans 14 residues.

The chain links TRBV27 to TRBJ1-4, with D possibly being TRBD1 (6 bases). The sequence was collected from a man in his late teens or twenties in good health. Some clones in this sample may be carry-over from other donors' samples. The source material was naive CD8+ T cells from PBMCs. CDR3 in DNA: TGTGCCAGCAGTTTAGGGGGGGCGAATGAAAAACTGTTTTTT. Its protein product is CASSLGGANEKLFF.